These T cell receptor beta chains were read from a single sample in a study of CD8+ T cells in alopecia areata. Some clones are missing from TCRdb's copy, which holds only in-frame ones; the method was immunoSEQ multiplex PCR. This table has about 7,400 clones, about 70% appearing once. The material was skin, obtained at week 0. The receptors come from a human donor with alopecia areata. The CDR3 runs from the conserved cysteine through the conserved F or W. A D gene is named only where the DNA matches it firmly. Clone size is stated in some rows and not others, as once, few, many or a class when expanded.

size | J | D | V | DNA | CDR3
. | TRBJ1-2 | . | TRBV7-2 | TGTGCCAGCAGCGCCAGCGGCAGGGCGGGCTATGGCTACACCTTC | CASSASGRAGYGYTF
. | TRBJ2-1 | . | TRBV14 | TGTGCCAGCCCTCAGGGCGCGGCGGCCTACAATGAGCAGTTCTTC | CASPQGAAAYNEQFF
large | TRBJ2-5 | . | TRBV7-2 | TGTGCCAGCAGCCGCACCCAAGAGACCCAGTACTTC | CASSRTQETQYF
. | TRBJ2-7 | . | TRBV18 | TGTGCCAGCTCACTTCTACGGTACGAGCAGTACTTC | CASSLLRYEQYF
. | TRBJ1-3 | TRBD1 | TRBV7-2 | TGTGCCAGCAGCTCCCACAGGGGGCTGGCTGGAAACACCATATATTTT | CASSSHRGLAGNTIYF
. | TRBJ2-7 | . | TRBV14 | TGTGCCAGCAGCCAAGCCAGGGAATTCGACGAGCAGTACTTC | CASSQAREFDEQYF
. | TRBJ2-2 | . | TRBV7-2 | TGTGCCAGCAGCCTAAAGCCAGGCGGGGAGCTGTTTTTT | CASSLKPGGELFF
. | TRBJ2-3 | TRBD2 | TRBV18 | TGTGCCAGCTCACCACCGCGCGCAGCGGGGGGCACAGATACGCAGTATTTT | CASSPPRAAGGTDTQYF
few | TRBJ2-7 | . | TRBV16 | TGTGCCAGCAGCCAGCCCAGCGGGCTGGGGCAGTACTTC | CASSQPSGLGQYF
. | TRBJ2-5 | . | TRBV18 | TGTGCCAGCCTCGCACCCTCACAAGAGACCCAGTACTTC | CASLAPSQETQYF
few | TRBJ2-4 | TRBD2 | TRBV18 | TGTGCCAGCTCACCCCCGATCACTGGCGGGGGCAAAAACATTCAGTACTTC | CASSPPITGGGKNIQYF
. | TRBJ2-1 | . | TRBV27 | TGTGCCAGCAGTTTCTTGGGGCCAGGCAATGAGCAGTTCTTC | CASSFLGPGNEQFF
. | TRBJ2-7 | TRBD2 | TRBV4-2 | TGTGCCAGCAGCCAAGAAGGAACTAGCGGGGGTCACGAGCAGTACTTC | CASSQEGTSGGHEQYF
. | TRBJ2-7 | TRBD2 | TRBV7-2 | TGTGCCAGCAGCTTATGGCTAGCGGCAGGAGTCGGGCAGTACTTC | CASSLWLAAGVGQYF
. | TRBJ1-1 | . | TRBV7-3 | TGTGCCAGCAGCTTAGGACTAGAGAACACTGAAGCTTTCTTT | CASSLGLENTEAFF
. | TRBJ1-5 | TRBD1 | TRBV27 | TGTGCCAGCAGTTTGACAGGGGGAAATCAGCCCCAGCATTTT | CASSLTGGNQPQHF
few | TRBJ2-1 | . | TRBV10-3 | TGTGCCATCAGTGACGAGAAGGGGAGCAATGAGCAGTTCTTC | CAISDEKGSNEQFF
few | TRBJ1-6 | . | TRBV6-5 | TGTGCCAGCAGGCCGGACGGGGCGAATTCACCCCTCCACTTT | CASRPDGANSPLHF
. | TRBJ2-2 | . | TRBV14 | TGTGCCAGCAGCCAAGATCTAGCGACCGGGGAGCTGTTTTTT | CASSQDLATGELFF
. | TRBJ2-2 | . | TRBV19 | TGTGCCAGTATGTGGAGACTGGGAAACACCGGGGAGCTGTTTTTT | CASMWRLGNTGELFF
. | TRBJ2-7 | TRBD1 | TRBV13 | TGTGCCAGCAGCTTATGGGGACAGGGGGCCGTATACGAGCAGTACTTC | CASSLWGQGAVYEQYF
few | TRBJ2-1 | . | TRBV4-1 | TGCGCCAGCAGCCAGGCGGATCTGGTCCTACATTGGTACAATGAGCAGTTCTTC | CASSQADLVLHWYNEQFF
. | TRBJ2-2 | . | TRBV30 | TGTGCCTGGAGTTTGACCGGGGAGCTGTTTTTT | CAWSLTGELFF
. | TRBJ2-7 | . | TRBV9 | TGTGCCAGCAGCGTAGGGGGAAGGGGAAAAAACTACGAGCAGTACTTC | CASSVGGRGKNYEQYF
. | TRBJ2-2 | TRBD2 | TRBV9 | TGTGCCAGCAGCACAAACCCGGGGGGGCAGGACGGGGAGCTGTTTTTT | CASSTNPGGQDGELFF
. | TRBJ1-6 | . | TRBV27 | TGTGCCAGCAGTTTAATGCGGGGGCGTTATTCACCCCTCCACTTT | CASSLMRGRYSPLHF
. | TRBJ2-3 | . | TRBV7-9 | TGTGCCAGCAGCTTATCGTCTTCTGCGGACACTAGCACAGATACGCAGTATTTT | CASSLSSSADTSTDTQYF
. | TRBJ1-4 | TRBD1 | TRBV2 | TGTGCCAGCACCCCCGGAAGGGACAGGGGGGAAAAACTGTTTTTT | CASTPGRDRGEKLFF
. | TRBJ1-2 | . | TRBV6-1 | TGTGCCAGCCAGACAGTCTATGGCTACACCTTC | CASQTVYGYTF
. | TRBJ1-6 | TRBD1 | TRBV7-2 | TGTGCCAGCAGCTCAACAGGGGGGGAGAGATCACCCCTCCACTTT | CASSSTGGERSPLHF
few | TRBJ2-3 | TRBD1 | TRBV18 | TGTGCCAGCTCACCGGGACAGGGAGGACCAGATACGCAGTATTTT | CASSPGQGGPDTQYF
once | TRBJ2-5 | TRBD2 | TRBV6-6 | TGTGCCAGCAGTTACGCGCGGGGGGGCTGGGAGACCCAGTACTTC | CASSYARGGWETQYF
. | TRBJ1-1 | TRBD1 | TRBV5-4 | TGTGCCAGCAGCTTGGGACGACAGGGGCCTTACACTGAAGCTTTCTTT | CASSLGRQGPYTEAFF
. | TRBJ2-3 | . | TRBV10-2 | TGCGCCAGCAGTGAAGTTTCGGGGGCCTGGGCAGATACGCAGTATTTT | CASSEVSGAWADTQYF
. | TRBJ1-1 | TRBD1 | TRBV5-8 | TGTGCCAGCAGCTTGAGAGGGACAGGGGAAACTGAAGCTTTCTTT | CASSLRGTGETEAFF
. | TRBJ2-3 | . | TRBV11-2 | TGTGCCAGCAGCTTACTCGACGATACGCAGTATTTT | CASSLLDDTQYF
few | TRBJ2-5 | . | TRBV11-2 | TGTGCCAGCAGCCCGGCTACCCCGGGGACCCAGTACTTC | CASSPATPGTQYF
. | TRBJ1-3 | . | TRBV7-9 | TGTGCCAGCAGCTTAGGCCATCTCGGAAACACCATATATTTT | CASSLGHLGNTIYF
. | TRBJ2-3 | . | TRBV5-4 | TGTGCCAGCAGCTTACTAGCTAATACGCAGTATTTT | CASSLLANTQYF
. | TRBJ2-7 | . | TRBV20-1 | TGCAGTGCTTTGACAGATTACGAGCAGTACTTC | CSALTDYEQYF
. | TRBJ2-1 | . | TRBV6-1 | TGTGCCAGCAGCCACAGGGTCAATGAGCAGTTCTTC | CASSHRVNEQFF
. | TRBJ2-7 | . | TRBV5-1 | TGCGCCAGCAGCCCAGTTGGGGGGGACATCTACGAGCAGTACTTC | CASSPVGGDIYEQYF
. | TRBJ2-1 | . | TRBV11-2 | TGTGCCAGCAGCTTAGGTGGAGGGTGGGAGCAGTTCTTC | CASSLGGGWEQFF
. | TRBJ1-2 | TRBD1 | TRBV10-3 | TGTGCCATCGGCGGCACAGGGGTGGACTATGGCTACACCTTC | CAIGGTGVDYGYTF
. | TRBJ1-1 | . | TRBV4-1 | TGCGCCAGCAGCCAAGCGTTCGGCTCGGGAGCTTTCTTT | CASSQAFGSGAFF
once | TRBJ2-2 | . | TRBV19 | TGTGCCAGCAGTAGGGCGAACACCGGGGAGCTGTTTTTT | CASSRANTGELFF
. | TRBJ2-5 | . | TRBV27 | TGTGCCAGCACCCACCGGAGGGGGAACCAAGAGACCCAGTACTTC | CASTHRRGNQETQYF
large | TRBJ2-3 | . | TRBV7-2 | TGTGCCAGCAGCCCACTCCGTACAGATACGCAGTATTTT | CASSPLRTDTQYF
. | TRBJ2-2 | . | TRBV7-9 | TGTGCCAGCAGCAAAGCCGGGCCCGACACCGGGGAGCTGTTTTTT | CASSKAGPDTGELFF
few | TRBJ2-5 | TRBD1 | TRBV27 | TGTGCCAGCAGTCCGAGGGGACAGCCCTCGGAGACCCAGTACTTC | CASSPRGQPSETQYF
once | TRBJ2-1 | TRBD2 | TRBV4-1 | TGCGCCAGCAGCCCCAGGATTAGCGGGGGCCCGTACAATGAGCAGTTCTTC | CASSPRISGGPYNEQFF
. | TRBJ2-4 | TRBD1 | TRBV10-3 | TGTGCCATCAGTGAGCCCAGGACAGGGCGAAACATTCAGTACTTC | CAISEPRTGRNIQYF